This is a list of T cell receptor beta chains from one sample in a study of blood T cell repertoires in COVID-19. Using immunoSEQ multiplex PCR, the repertoire was profiled, and TCRdb retains in-frame clones only, with some absent. The table has approximately 290,000 clones, approximately 93% seen once. Material for sequencing was peripheral blood. These receptors all come from a woman aged 30 to 39 with COVID-19, enrolled during active disease. The CDR3 runs from the conserved cysteine through the conserved F or W. The D gene is left open where the match is weak. The size field is filled for only some rows; it gives once, few, many or a size class.

V gene,J gene,D gene,clone size,CDR3 DNA,CDR3 protein
TRBV7-8,TRBJ2-3,TRBD1,-,TGTGCCAGCAGCCCTTGGACAGGGGGCGAGGATACGCAGTATTTT,CASSPWTGGEDTQYF
TRBV18,TRBJ2-7,TRBD1,few,TGTGCCAGCTCACCAATAACAGGGGGCTCCTACGAGCAGTACTTC,CASSPITGGSYEQYF
TRBV27,TRBJ2-1,TRBD2,few,TGTGCCAGCAGTCTCGGACTAGCGGGAGCAGCCTACAATGAGCAGTTCTTC,CASSLGLAGAAYNEQFF
TRBV30,TRBJ1-5,-,-,TGTGCCTGGGATGACGGGGGTCGTCAGCCCCAGCATTTT,CAWDDGGRQPQHF
TRBV7-2,TRBJ1-6,-,-,TGTGCCAGCAGCTCTAGGAGGGCCGGGAATAATTCACCCCTCCACTTT,CASSSRRAGNNSPLHF
TRBV30,TRBJ1-3,-,-,TGCGCCATCCAACTCAAGAGCTCTGGAAACACCATATATTTT,CAIQLKSSGNTIYF
TRBV3-1/TRBV3-2,TRBJ1-1,-,-,TGTGCCAGCAGCCAATCGGGGAACACTGAAGCTTTCTTT,CASSQSGNTEAFF
TRBV3-1/TRBV3-2,TRBJ1-1,TRBD1,-,TGTGCCAGCAGCACGACAGGGGGCCGAGCTGAAGCTTTCTTT,CASSTTGGRAEAFF
TRBV21-1,TRBJ2-7,-,-,-,CASSSEMSLSSYEQYF
TRBV3-1/TRBV3-2,TRBJ1-3,-,-,TGTGCCAGCAGCCAAGAAACAGTCTCTGGAAACACCATATATTTT,CASSQETVSGNTIYF
TRBV5-6,TRBJ2-2,-,-,TGTGCCAGCAGCTTTGGCCCGAACACCGGGGAGCTGTTTTTT,CASSFGPNTGELFF
TRBV28,TRBJ2-7,-,-,TGTGCCAGCAGTTTGCCAGGGAAGGGGCAGGAGCAGTACTTC,CASSLPGKGQEQYF
TRBV2,TRBJ1-1,-,-,TGTGCCAGCACTCTGAGGGAAAGGGTGAAATCCCAAGCTTTCTTT,CASTLRERVKSQAFF
TRBV30,TRBJ2-7,-,-,TGTGCCTGGAAAGGCGGGGCTAATGTCTACGAGCAGTACTTC,CAWKGGANVYEQYF
TRBV6-5,TRBJ2-7,TRBD1,-,TGTGCCACGACAGGGGATGGTTTATACGAGCAGTACTTC,CATTGDGLYEQYF
TRBV12-3/TRBV12-4,TRBJ1-6,-,once,TGTGCCAGTCAAGCCTTCAGGGCTTCACCCCTCCACTTT,CASQAFRASPLHF
TRBV30,TRBJ2-1,-,-,TGTGCCTGGAGTCCCTTGAATGAGCAGTTCTTC,CAWSPLNEQFF
TRBV2,TRBJ1-1,-,once,TGTGCCAGACTCGGGGGGGGCTCAGGGTACGTGAACACTGAAGCTTTCTTT,CARLGGGSGYVNTEAFF
TRBV7-9,TRBJ2-2,TRBD1,-,TGTGCCAGCAGCTTGTTCAGGGGGCTTCACACCGGGGAGCTGTTTTTT,CASSLFRGLHTGELFF
TRBV5-1,TRBJ2-5,TRBD2,-,TGCGCCAGCAGCTTGGGGAGGACTAGCGGGATAACGGAGACCCAGTACTTC,CASSLGRTSGITETQYF
TRBV7-8,TRBJ1-2,-,once,TGTGCCAGCAGCCCCAGCAGGTGGGGGGGCCTCCTCTATGGCTACACCTTC,CASSPSRWGGLLYGYTF
TRBV7-6,TRBJ1-1,-,-,TGTGCCAGCAGCTCTAATACGAACACTGAAGCTTTCTTT,CASSSNTNTEAFF